The TCR beta chain under discussion was sequenced for a study of human T cells and chemical hapten exposure. The V and J ends lost 3 bases and 12 bases respectively, with 20 bases between them. Looked up from germline, CDR1 is LNHNV and CDR2 is YYDKDF (reference sequence). The CDR3 runs to 14 residues. TCRdb reprocessed the RACE reads via MiXCR and lists one record per CDR3 protein. This sample carries 350,000 to 400,000 distinct CDR3 sequences, 4% to 6% of them seen once, and the ten largest clones take just over 2.5%. Time point indicated: pre-sensitization, week 0. Treatment here: therapeutic diphenylcyclopropenone sensitization with weekly scalp DPC. This clonotype was detected only a few times.

The clonotype comes from a woman aged 45-60 years with alopecia areata. Some clones in this sample may be carry-over from other donors' samples. This specimen consisted of whole blood, obtained in connection with sensitization to the hapten diphenylcyclopropenone (DPC). The rearrangement joins TRBV15 to TRBJ1-1; D possibly corresponds to TRBD1 (5 bases). The CDR3 region is CATSRLEMGRRPFF. CDR3 nucleotides: TGTGCCACCAGCAGGTTGGAGATGGGACGCCGCCCTTTCTTT.